This entry concerns a single T cell receptor (beta chain). This clone's antigen is unknown. No qualities accompany the bases; no much larger clone lies one base away. Participants in the prospective study were aged about 18 to 89 years, lived in about two dozen United States geographic areas, and enrolled through a virtual design. To assign participants to cohorts, the prospective study relied on clinical history that participants themselves reported in a screening survey and a study questionnaire. For ImmuneRACE Cohort 3, a participant was defined as recovered based on two consecutive negative NP/OP PCR tests, clearance by a healthcare professional, or resolution of symptoms. In the prospective study, whole blood, serum and a nasopharyngeal or oropharyngeal swab were collected from each participant by mobile phlebotomists. Over an approximately 2-month period, participants in the prospective study had the option of providing additional blood draws and questionnaires. Before DNA extraction, blood samples from the prospective study were shipped at room temperature or frozen.

TCRbeta CDR3 regions were amplified from genomic DNA using the immunoSEQ Assay, a bias-controlled multiplex PCR. Per the authors' processing: Within the assay, amplification of reference gene primers was used to estimate how many nucleated cells each sample contained. Sequence reads were collapsed and filtered to measure the absolute abundance of every unique TCRbeta CDR3 rearrangement. For each sample, productive Simpson clonality was calculated as the square root of Simpson's diversity index over productive rearrangements. The clones in this table, taken by TCRdb from immuneACCESS, are in-frame only. Not every clone is retained; where verified, under half of the shortfall comes from an unresolved V gene, and the cause of the rest is unknown. From that table come the V and J calls and clone size; the DNA was used to work out D and trimming. The sample table records around 300,000 clones; about nine tenths of these occur just once. About 2% of the sample is in the top ten clones.

The germline ends are 6 bases apart after V is trimmed by 3 bases and J by 6 bases. From a lookup of the germline V gene (reference sequence), CDR1 and CDR2 are LGHDT and YNNKEL. Its CDR3 holds 12 amino acids, cysteine through phenylalanine. The CDR3 DNA has 36 bases and is translated from base 1. The data were taken from a study of blood T cell repertoires in COVID-19 (dated by TCRdb to about 2020). Context from the whole study: The collaborator samples originated in the United States, Italy and Spain and spanned the acute and convalescent phases of COVID-19. The material from the prospective study consisted of cDNA or gDNA derived from T cells, B-cell-depleted T cells, or PBMCs. The dataset comprised deeply sampled blood TCRbeta repertoires from subjects exposed to, actively infected with, or recovered from COVID-19. The repertoires were released in a freely available public database meant as a resource for research on the immune response to SARS-CoV-2. Samples were obtained from the ongoing ImmuneRACE study (first 160 participants) and from over a thousand subjects provided by 6 global collaborators. The sample metadata nearly always contained a de-identified subject ID, COVID-19 status, age in years and sex. Where HLA class I and class II types were available, the types were taken from metadata supplied by the sample provider, not from assay-based typing. The investigation overall reported the following: Clinical and demographic metadata were provided uncurated, with the amount varying by source and participant.

Sample: PBMCs or T cells enriched from blood (not recorded which). The V and J segments used are TRBV3-1 (or the pseudogene TRBV3-2) and TRBJ1-5; no confident D gene assignment can be made. The receptor's source is a woman aged 55-70 years who had recovered from COVID-19. The CDR3 has the sequence CASSQFGQPQHF. The sequence in DNA is TGTGCCAGCAGCCAGTTCGGTCAGCCCCAGCATTTT.